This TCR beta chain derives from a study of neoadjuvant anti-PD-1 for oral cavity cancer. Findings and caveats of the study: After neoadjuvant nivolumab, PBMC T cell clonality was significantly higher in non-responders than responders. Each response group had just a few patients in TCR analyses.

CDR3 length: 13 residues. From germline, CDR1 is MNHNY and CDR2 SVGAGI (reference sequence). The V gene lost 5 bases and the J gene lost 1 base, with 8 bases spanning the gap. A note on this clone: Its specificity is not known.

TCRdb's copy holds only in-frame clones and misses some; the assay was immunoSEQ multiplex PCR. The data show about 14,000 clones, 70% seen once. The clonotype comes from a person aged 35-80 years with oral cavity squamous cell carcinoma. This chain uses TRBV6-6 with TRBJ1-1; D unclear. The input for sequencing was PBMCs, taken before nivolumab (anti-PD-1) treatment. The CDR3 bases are TGTGCCAGCAGTCTTACAGAGAACACTGAAGCTTTCTTT. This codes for CASSLTENTEAFF.